Each of the 7 T cell receptor beta chains below was sequenced from the same sample in a study of T cells in Graves' hyperthyroidism and ophthalmopathy. TCR beta CDR3 regions were amplified from RNA. HTBI primers were used for first-round RT-PCR of the TCR CDR3. From the multiplex PCR reads, TCRdb called clonotypes with MiXCR, one entry per CDR3 protein. The sample shows over 650,000 distinct CDR3 sequences, roughly 15% of them seen only once. Sample: blood. The receptors stem from a man aged 18-30 years with Graves' hyperthyroidism.

This clonotype appeared a few times. V usage is TRBV5-4 and J usage is TRBJ2-7, with unresolved D. Germline V gene sequence: CDR1 SGHNT, CDR2 YYREEE (reference sequence). V was clipped by 5 bases and J by 0 bases, with 9 bases between them. CDR3 length equals 13 residues. CDR3 nucleotides: TGTGCCAGCAGGCACCTCAGCTCCTACGAGCAGTACTTC. Protein: CASRHLSSYEQYF.

V gene TRBV7-2 combines with J gene TRBJ1-5; a possible D gene is TRBD1 (6 bases). Germline assignment: CDR1 SGHTA and CDR2 FQGNSA. The CDR3 is 14 amino acids. Trimming took off 1 base at V and 6 bases at J, with 10 bases between the two ends. This CDR3 is CASSLGGGTQPQHF. CDR3 nucleotides: TGTGCCAGCAGCTTAGGAGGGGGGACTCAGCCCCAGCATTTT.

This clonotype came up a few times. The chain is built from TRBV15 and TRBJ1-2; possible D gene TRBD1, 6 bases. The CDR3 runs 13 residues. The germline V gene has CDR1 LNHNV and CDR2 YYDKDF (reference sequence). The ends were cut back, 2 bases at V and 8 bases at J, with 12 bases in the middle. CDR3 sequence: CATSRNTGKGYTF. The DNA of the CDR3 is TGTGCCACCAGCAGAAACACAGGGAAGGGCTACACCTTC. The complete variable domain, with remaining parts taken from reference TRBV15 and TRBJ1-2, reads DAMVIQNPRYQVTQFGKPVTLSCSQTLNHNVMYWYQQKSSQAPKLLFHYYDKDFNNEADTPDNFQSRRPNTSFCFLDIRSPGLGDTAMYLCATSRNTGKGYTFGSGTRLTVV.

Many counts were recorded for this clonotype. This chain uses TRBV7-2 with TRBJ2-5, with D uncertain. V lost 1 base, J lost 5 bases, and 5 bases lay in between. CDR3 size: 12 residues. Germline values: CDR1 SGHTA, CDR2 FQGNSA. CDR3 region: CASSLEWETQYF. DNA of the CDR3: TGTGCCAGCAGCTTAGAGTGGGAGACCCAGTACTTC.

This clonotype has ten or more counts. The rearrangement joins TRBV2 to TRBJ1-1; D is unresolved. This CDR3 comprises 14 residues. V lost 3 bases, J lost 0 bases, and 8 bases lay in between. Germline V CDR1 and CDR2: SNHLY, FYNNEI. The CDR3 DNA reads TGTGCCAGCAGTGAGAAGGTCTTGAACACTGAAGCTTTCTTT. Its protein is CASSEKVLNTEAFF.

This clonotype was seen at least ten times. The CDR3 DNA reads as TGTGCCAGCAGCCAACACAAGCCGGGACAGGGGAACAATGAGCAGTTCTTC. This translates into CASSQHKPGQGNNEQFF. The gene calls are TRBV7-3 and TRBJ2-1; 10 nucleotides align to TRBD1. The CDR3 covers 17 residues. Unmatched junction bases numbered 12, after V lost 5 bases and J lost 5 bases. Germline V gene data show CDR1 as SGHTA and CDR2 as FQGTGA. Based on the CDR3 plus reference TRBV7-3 and TRBJ2-1, the full variable domain is GAGVSQTPSNKVTEKGKYVELRCDPISGHTALYWYRQSLGQGPEFLIYFQGTGAADDSGLPNDRFFAVRPEGSVSTLKIQRTERGDSAVYLCASSQHKPGQGNNEQFFGPGTRLTVL.

This clonotype was found a few times. The chain has TRBV7-6 and TRBJ2-7; 7 bases are a match to TRBD2. CDR1 is SGHVS and CDR2 is FNYEAQ in the germline V gene. The CDR3 contains 14 residues. The V gene end was trimmed by 1 base and the J gene end by 5 bases; junction bases not matched to a gene: 5. This CDR3 reads CASSLERLADEQYF. The CDR3, as DNA: TGTGCCAGCAGCTTAGAGAGGCTAGCGGACGAGCAGTACTTC.